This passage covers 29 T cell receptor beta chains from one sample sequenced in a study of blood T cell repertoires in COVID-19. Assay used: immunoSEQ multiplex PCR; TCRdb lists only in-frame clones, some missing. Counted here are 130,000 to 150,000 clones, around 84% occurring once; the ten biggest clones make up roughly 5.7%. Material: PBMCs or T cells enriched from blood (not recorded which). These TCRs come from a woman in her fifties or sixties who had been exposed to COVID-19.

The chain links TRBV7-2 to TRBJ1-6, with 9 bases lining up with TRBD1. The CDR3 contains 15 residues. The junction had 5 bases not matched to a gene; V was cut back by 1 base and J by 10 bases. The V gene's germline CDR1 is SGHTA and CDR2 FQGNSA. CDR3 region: CASSLVGTGNSPLHF. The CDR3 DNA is TGTGCCAGCAGCTTAGTTGGGACAGGGAACTCACCCCTCCACTTT. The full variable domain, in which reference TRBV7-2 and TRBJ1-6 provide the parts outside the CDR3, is GAGVSQSPSNKVTEKGKDVELRCDPISGHTALYWYRQSLGQGLEFLIYFQGNSAPDKSGLPSDRFSAERTGGSVSTLTIQRTQQEDSAVYLCASSLVGTGNSPLHFGNGTRLTVT.

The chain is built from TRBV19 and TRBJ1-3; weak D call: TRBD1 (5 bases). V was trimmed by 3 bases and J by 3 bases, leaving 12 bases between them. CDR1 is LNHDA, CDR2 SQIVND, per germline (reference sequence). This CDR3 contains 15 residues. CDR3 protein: CASSIGQGGGNTIYF. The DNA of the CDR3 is TGTGCCAGTAGTATTGGTCAGGGTGGTGGAAACACCATATATTTT.

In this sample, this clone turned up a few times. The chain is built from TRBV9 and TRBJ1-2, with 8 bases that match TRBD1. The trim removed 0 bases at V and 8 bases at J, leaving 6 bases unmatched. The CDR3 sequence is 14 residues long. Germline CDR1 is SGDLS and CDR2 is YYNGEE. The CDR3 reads CASSVAQGAGGYTF. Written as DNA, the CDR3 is TGTGCCAGCAGCGTAGCGCAGGGGGCAGGAGGCTACACCTTC. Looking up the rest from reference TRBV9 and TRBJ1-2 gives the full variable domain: DSGVTQTPKHLITATGQRVTLRCSPRSGDLSVYWYQQSLDQGLQFLIQYYNGEERAKGNILERFSAQQFPDLHSELNLSSLELGDSALYFCASSVAQGAGGYTFGSGTRLTVV.

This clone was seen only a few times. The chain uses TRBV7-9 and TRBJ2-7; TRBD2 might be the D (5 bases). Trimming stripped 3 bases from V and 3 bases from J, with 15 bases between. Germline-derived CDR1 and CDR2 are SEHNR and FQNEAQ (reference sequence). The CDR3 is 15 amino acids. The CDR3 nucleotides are TGTGCCAGCAGCTTGGATTCTATTGGAGGCTACGAGCAGTACTTC. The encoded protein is CASSLDSIGGYEQYF.

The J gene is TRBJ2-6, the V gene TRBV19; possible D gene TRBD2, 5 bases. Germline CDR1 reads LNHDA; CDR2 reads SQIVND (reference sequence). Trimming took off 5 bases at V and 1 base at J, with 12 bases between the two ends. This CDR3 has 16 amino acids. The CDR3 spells CASSSRTGSGANVLTF. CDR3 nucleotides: TGTGCCAGTAGTTCCCGGACTGGGTCTGGGGCCAACGTCCTGACTTTC.

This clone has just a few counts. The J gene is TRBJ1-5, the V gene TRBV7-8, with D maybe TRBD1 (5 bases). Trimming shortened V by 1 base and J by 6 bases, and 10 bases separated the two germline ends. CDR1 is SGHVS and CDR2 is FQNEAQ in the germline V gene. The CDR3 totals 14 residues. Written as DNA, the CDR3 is TGTGCCAGCAGCTTAGTCAGGGTGCGTCAGCCCCAGCATTTT. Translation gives CASSLVRVRQPQHF.

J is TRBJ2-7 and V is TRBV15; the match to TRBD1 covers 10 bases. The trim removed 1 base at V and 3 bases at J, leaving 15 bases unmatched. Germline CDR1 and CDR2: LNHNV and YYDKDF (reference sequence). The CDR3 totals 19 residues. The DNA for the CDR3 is TGTGCCACCAGCAGAGCCCCCCCCCGGGACAGGGGTTTCTTCTACGAGCAGTACTTC. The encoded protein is CATSRAPPRDRGFFYEQYF.

The CDR3 loop reads CASSPLTSGTGNNEQFF. In nucleotides, the CDR3 is TGTGCCAGCTCACCACTAACTAGCGGGACTGGGAACAATGAGCAGTTCTTC. V is TRBV18 and J is TRBJ2-1; 10 positions match TRBD2. Germline V lookup: CDR1 KGHSH, CDR2 LQKENI. With V trimmed by 1 base and J by 5 bases, 8 bases remained unmatched. The CDR3 covers 17 residues. The whole variable domain, remainder taken from reference TRBV18 and TRBJ2-1, is NAGVMQNPRHLVRRRGQEARLRCSPMKGHSHVYWYRQLPEEGLKFMVYLQKENIIDESGMPKERFSAEFPKEGPSILRIQQVVRGDSAAYFCASSPLTSGTGNNEQFFGPGTRLTVL.

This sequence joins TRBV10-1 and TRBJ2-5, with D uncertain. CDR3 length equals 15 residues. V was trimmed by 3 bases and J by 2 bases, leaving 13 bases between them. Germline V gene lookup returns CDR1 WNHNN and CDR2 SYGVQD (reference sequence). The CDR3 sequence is CASSEGRAKQETQYF. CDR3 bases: TGCGCCAGCAGTGAAGGCCGAGCGAAGCAAGAGACCCAGTACTTC.

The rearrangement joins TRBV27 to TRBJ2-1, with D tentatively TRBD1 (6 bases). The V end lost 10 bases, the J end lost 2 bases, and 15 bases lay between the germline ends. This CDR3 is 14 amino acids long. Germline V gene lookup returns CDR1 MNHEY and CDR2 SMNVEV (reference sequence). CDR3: CATGRPGAYNEQFF. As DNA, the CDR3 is TGTGCCACTGGCCGGCCAGGGGCCTACAATGAGCAGTTCTTC.

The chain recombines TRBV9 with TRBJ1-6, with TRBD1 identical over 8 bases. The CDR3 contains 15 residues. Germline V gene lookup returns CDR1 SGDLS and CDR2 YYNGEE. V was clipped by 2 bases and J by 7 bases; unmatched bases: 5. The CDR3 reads CASSVGTGNNSPLHF. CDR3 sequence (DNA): TGTGCCAGCAGCGTTGGGACAGGCAACAATTCACCCCTCCACTTT.

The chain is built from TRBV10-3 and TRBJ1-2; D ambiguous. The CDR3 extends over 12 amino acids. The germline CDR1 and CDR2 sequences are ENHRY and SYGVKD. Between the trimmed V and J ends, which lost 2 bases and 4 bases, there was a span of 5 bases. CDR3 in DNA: TGTGCCATCAGTGAGGCGGGCTATGGCTACACCTTC. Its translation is CAISEAGYGYTF.

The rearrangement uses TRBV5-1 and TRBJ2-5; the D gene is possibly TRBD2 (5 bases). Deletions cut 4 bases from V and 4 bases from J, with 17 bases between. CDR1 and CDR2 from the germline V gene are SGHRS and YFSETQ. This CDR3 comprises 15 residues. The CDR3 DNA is TGCGCCAGCAGCCCCAGGACGGGGTTTACAGAGACCCAGTACTTC. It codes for CASSPRTGFTETQYF. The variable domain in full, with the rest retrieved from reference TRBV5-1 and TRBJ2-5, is KAGVTQTPRYLIKTRGQQVTLSCSPISGHRSVSWYQQTPGQGLQFLFEYFSETQRNKGNFPGRFSGRQFSNSRSEMNVSTLELGDSALYLCASSPRTGFTETQYFGPGTRLLVL.

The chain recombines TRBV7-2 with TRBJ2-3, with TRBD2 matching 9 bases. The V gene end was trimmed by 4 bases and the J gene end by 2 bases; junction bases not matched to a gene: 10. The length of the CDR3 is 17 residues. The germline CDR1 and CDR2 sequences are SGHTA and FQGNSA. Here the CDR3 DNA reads TGTGCCAGCAGCTCGCTCGGACTAGCGTTGGTCACAGATACGCAGTATTTT. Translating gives CASSSLGLALVTDTQYF.

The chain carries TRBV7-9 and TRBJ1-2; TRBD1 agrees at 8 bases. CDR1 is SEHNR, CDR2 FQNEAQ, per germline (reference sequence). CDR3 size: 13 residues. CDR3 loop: CAQGAAGNYGYTF. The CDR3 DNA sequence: TGTGCTCAGGGGGCCGCGGGGAACTATGGCTACACCTTC.

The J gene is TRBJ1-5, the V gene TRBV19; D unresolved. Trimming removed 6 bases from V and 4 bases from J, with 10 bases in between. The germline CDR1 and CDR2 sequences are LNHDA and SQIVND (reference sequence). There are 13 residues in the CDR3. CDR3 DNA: TGTGCCAGTAGCAGTAGCAAAAATCAGCCCCAGCATTTT. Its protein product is CASSSSKNQPQHF.

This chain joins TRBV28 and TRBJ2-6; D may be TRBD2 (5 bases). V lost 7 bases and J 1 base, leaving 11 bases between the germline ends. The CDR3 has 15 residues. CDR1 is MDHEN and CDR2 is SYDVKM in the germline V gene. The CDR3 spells CASTPAGSGANVLTF. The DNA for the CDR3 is TGTGCCAGCACCCCGGCGGGTTCTGGGGCCAACGTCCTGACTTTC.

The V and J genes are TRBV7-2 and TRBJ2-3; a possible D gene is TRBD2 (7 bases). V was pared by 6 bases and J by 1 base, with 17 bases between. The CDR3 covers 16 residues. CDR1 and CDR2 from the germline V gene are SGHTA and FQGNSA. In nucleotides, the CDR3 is TGTGCCAGCAGACACCCCGGGGGGCTGGGCACAGATACGCAGTATTTT. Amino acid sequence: CASRHPGGLGTDTQYF. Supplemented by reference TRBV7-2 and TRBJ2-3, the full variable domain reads GAGVSQSPSNKVTEKGKDVELRCDPISGHTALYWYRQSLGQGLEFLIYFQGNSAPDKSGLPSDRFSAERTGGSVSTLTIQRTQQEDSAVYLCASRHPGGLGTDTQYFGPGTRLTVL.

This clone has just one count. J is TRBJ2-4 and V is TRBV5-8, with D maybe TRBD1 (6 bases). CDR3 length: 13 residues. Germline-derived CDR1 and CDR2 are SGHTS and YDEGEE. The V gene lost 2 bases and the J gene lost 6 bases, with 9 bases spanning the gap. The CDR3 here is CASSFLQGNIQYF. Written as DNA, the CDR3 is TGTGCCAGCAGCTTCCTACAGGGAAACATTCAGTACTTC.

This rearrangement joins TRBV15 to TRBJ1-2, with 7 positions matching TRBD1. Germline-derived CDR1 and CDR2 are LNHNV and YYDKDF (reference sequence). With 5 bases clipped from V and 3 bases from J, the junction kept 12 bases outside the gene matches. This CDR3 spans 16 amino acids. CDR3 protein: CATSPSTRQGDYGYTF. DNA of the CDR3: TGTGCCACCAGCCCCTCGACCCGGCAGGGGGACTATGGCTACACCTTC.

The CDR3, as DNA: TGTGCCAGCAGTCCAAAAAGTGGGTTTACTGGGCTTTACTTC. Amino acids: CASSPKSGFTGLYF. This chain connects TRBV27 to TRBJ2-7; D remains ambiguous. The V end lost 5 bases, the J end lost 13 bases, and 24 bases lay between the germline ends. The length of the CDR3 is 14 residues. Germline CDR1 is MNHEY and CDR2 is SMNVEV (reference sequence).

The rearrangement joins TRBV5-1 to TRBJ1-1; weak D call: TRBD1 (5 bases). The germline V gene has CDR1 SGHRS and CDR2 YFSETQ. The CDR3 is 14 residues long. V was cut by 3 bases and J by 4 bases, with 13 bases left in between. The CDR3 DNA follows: TGCGCCAGCAGCTCCCCGACAACAGGCACTGAAGCTTTCTTT. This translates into CASSSPTTGTEAFF.

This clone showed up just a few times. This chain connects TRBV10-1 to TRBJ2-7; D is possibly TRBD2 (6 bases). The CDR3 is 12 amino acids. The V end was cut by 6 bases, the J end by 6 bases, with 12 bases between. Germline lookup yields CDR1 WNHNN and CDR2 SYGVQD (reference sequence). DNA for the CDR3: TGCGCCAGCAGCGAGGGACTCTTCGAGCAGTACTTC. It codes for CASSEGLFEQYF.

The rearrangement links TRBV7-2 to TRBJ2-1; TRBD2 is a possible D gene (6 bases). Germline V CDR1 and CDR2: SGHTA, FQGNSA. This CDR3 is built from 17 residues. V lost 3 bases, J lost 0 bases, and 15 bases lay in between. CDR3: CASSFIGSGDSYNEQFF. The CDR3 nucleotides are TGTGCCAGCAGCTTTATCGGTAGCGGAGACTCCTACAATGAGCAGTTCTTC.

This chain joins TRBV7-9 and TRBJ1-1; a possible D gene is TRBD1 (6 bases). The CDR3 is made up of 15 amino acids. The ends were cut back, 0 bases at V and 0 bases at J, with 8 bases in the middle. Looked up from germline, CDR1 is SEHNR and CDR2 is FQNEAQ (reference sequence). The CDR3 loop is CASSLAQGLNTEAFF. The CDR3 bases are TGTGCCAGCAGCTTAGCCCAGGGGTTGAACACTGAAGCTTTCTTT. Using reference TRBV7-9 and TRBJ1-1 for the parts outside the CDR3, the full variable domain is DTGVSQNPRHKITKRGQNVTFRCDPISEHNRLYWYRQTLGQGPEFLTYFQNEAQLEKSRLLSDRFSAERPKGSFSTLEIQRTEQGDSAMYLCASSLAQGLNTEAFFGQGTRLTVV.

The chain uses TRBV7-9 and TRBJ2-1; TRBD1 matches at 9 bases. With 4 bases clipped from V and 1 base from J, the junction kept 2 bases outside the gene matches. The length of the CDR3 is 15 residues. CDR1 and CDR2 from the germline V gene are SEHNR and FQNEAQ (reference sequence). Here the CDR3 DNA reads TGTGCCAGCAGCTCCGGGACAGGGTCCTACAATGAGCAGTTCTTC. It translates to CASSSGTGSYNEQFF. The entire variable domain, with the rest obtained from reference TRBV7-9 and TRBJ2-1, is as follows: DTGVSQNPRHKITKRGQNVTFRCDPISEHNRLYWYRQTLGQGPEFLTYFQNEAQLEKSRLLSDRFSAERPKGSFSTLEIQRTEQGDSAMYLCASSSGTGSYNEQFFGPGTRLTVL.

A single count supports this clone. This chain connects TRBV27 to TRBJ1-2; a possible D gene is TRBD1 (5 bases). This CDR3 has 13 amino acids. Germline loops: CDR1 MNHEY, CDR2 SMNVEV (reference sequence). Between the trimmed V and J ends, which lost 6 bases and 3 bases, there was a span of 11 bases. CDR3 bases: TGTGCCAGCAGCTATGGCAGGGACTATGGCTACACCTTC. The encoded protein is CASSYGRDYGYTF.

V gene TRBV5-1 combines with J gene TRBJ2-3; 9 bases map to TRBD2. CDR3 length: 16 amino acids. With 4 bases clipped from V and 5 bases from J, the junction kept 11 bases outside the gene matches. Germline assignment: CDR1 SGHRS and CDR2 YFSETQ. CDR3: CASSPRASGVRDTQYF. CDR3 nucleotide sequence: TGCGCCAGCAGCCCACGGGCTAGCGGGGTAAGAGATACGCAGTATTTT.

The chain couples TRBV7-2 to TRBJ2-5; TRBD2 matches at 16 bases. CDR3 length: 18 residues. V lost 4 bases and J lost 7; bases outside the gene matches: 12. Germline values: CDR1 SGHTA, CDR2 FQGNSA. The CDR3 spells CASSSPGTSGRAVGTQYF. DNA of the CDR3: TGTGCCAGCAGCTCCCCGGGGACTAGCGGGAGGGCCGTTGGGACCCAGTACTTC.